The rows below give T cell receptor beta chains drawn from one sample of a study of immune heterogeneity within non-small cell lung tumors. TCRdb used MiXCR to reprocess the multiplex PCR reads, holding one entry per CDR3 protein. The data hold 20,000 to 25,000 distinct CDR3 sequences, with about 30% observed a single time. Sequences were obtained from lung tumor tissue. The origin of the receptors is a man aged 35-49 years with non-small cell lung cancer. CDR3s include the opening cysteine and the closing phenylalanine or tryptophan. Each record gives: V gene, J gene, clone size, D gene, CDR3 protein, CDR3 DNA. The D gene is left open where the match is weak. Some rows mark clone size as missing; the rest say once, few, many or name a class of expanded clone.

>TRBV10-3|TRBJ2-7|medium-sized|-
CAISLVGHEQYF
TGTGCCATCAGTTTAGTGGGCCACGAGCAGTACTTC
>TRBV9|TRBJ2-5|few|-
CASSVGGAGETQYF
TGTGCCAGCAGCGTAGGGGGGGCTGGGGAGACCCAGTACTTC
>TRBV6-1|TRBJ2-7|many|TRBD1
CASSADRVKASYEQYF
TGTGCCAGCAGTGCCGACAGGGTAAAGGCGTCCTACGAGCAGTACTTC
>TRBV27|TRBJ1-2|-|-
CASILSGVYGYTF
TGTGCCAGCATCTTGTCGGGGGTCTATGGCTACACCTTC
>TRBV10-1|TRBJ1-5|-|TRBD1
CASRSPGTGVRNF
TGCGCCAGCAGAAGTCCTGGGACAGGGGTGCGTAATTTT
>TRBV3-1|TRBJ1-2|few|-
CASSRTRRSHSGYTF
TGTGCCAGCAGCCGTACGCGGCGGTCCCATAGTGGCTACACCTTC
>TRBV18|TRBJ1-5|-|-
CASSPTTGGSNQPQHF
TGTGCCAGCTCACCGACGACAGGAGGAAGCAATCAGCCCCAGCATTTT
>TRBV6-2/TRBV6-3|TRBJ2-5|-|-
CPSSYSIQRETQYF
TGTCCCAGCAGTTACTCGATACAGCGAGAGACCCAGTACTTC
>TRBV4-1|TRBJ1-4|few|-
CASSPPGGDNEKLFF
TGCGCCAGCAGCCCACCGGGAGGAGATAATGAAAAACTGTTTTTT
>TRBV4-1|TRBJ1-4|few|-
CASSQEGAGEEKLFF
TGCGCCAGCAGCCAAGAAGGGGCAGGGGAGGAAAAACTGTTTTTT
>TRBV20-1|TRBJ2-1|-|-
CSARVLWGNEQFF
TGCAGTGCTAGAGTCCTGTGGGGGAATGAGCAGTTCTTC
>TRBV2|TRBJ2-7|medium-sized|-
CASSIRASYEQYF
TGTGCCAGCAGTATCCGGGCCTCCTACGAGCAGTACTTC
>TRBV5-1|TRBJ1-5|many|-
CASSLASGDNQPQHF
TGCGCCAGCAGCTTGGCGTCAGGGGACAATCAGCCCCAGCATTTT
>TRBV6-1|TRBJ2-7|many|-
CASSEIGLYEQYF
TGTGCCAGCAGTGAAATTGGGCTCTACGAGCAGTACTTC
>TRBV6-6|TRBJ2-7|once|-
CASGYSTTREQNF
TGTGCCAGCGGTTACTCTACTACAAGGGAGCAGAACTTC
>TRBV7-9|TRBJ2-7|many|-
CASSFRDKSYEQYF
TGTGCCAGCAGCTTTCGGGACAAATCCTACGAGCAGTACTTC
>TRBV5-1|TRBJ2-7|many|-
CASSPREPSREQYF
TGCGCCAGCAGCCCGCGGGAACCTAGTCGCGAGCAGTACTTC
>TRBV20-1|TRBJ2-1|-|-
CSAHLAVANEQFF
TGCAGTGCTCACCTGGCAGTAGCCAATGAGCAGTTCTTC
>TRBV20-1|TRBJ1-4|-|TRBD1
CSATGQGSKKLFF
TGCAGTGCCACGGGACAGGGGTCTAAAAAACTGTTTTTT
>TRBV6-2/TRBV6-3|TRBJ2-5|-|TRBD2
CASSLQDLLRETQYF
TGTGCCAGCAGTCTACAGGACTTGCTGCGGGAGACTCAGTACTTC
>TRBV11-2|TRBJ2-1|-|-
CTTSPGTFYNEQFF
TGTACCACCTCGCCCGGGACTTTTTACAATGAGCAGTTCTTC
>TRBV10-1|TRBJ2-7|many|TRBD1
CASRTRGDRDVYEQYF
TGCGCCAGCCGAACGAGAGGGGACAGGGACGTCTACGAGCAGTACTTC
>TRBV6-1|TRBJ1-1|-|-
CASSEVLNTEAFF
TGTGCCAGCAGTGAAGTTCTTAACACTGAAGCTTTCTTT
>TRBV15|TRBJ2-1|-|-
CATSRDGSEQFF
TGTGCCACCAGCAGAGATGGGAGTGAGCAGTTCTTC
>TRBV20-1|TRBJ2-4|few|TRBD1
CSARGDRGAKNIQYF
TGCAGTGCTAGAGGGGACAGGGGAGCCAAAAACATTCAGTACTTC
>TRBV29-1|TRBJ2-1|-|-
CSAFRFGDGEQFF
TGCAGCGCATTTCGATTTGGGGATGGTGAGCAGTTCTTC
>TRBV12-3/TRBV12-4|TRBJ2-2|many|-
CASSSTHELFF
TGTGCCAGCAGTTCTACCCACGAGCTGTTTTTT
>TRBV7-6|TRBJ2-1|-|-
CASSARIEQFF
TGTGCCAGCAGCGCTAGAATCGAGCAGTTCTTC
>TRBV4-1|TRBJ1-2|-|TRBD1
CASSQDSTGDYGYTF
TGCGCCAGCAGCCAAGATTCCACAGGGGATTATGGCTACACCTTC
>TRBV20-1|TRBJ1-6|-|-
CSPRAGTKNSPLHF
TGCAGTCCTAGAGCCGGGACGAAAAATTCACCCCTCCACTTT
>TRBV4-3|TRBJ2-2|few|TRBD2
CASSLGLAWSTGELFF
TGCGCCAGCAGCCTGGGACTAGCGTGGTCCACCGGGGAGCTGTTTTTT
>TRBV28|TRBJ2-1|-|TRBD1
CASSSPGQGTNEQFF
TGTGCCAGCAGCTCACCGGGACAGGGTACCAATGAGCAGTTCTTC
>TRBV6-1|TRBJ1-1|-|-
CDSCRGSSDTEAFF
TGTGACAGCTGTCGAGGTTCGTCTGACACTGAAGCTTTCTTT
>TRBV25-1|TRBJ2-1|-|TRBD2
CASSEGLSNEQFF
TGTGCCAGCAGTGAGGGACTATCCAATGAGCAGTTCTTC
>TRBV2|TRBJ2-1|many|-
CASNRELEGAQFF
TGTGCCAGCAATAGGGAGTTAGAGGGTGCGCAGTTCTTC
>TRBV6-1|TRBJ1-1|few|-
CASRLGTEAFF
TGTGCCAGCAGGTTGGGCACTGAAGCTTTCTTT
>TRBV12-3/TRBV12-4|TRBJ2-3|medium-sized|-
CASSLWVDTQYF
TGTGCCAGCAGTTTATGGGTTGATACGCAGTATTTT
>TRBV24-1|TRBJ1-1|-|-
CATSDDLQWNTEAFF
TGTGCCACCAGTGATGATCTCCAGTGGAACACTGAAGCTTTCTTT
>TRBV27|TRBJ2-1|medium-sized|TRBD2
CASSDYIGTSGRKNEQFF
TGTGCCAGCAGTGATTACATCGGGACTAGCGGGAGGAAGAATGAGCAGTTCTTC
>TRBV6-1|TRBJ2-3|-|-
CASSERTGWGTDTQYF
TGTGCCAGCAGTGAACGGACGGGTTGGGGCACAGATACGCAGTATTTT
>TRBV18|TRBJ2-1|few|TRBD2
CASSPISLAASSYNEQFF
TGTGCCAGCTCACCAATATCCCTAGCGGCAAGCTCCTACAATGAGCAGTTCTTC
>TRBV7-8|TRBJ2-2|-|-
CASRLGGTGELFF
TGTGCCAGCAGGCTTGGGGGAACCGGGGAGCTGTTTTTT
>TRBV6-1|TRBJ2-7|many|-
CASSEGGSQYF
TGTGCCAGCAGTGAAGGCGGATCACAGTACTTC
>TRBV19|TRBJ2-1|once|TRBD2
CASSIWPSGAYNEQFF
TGTGCCAGTAGTATCTGGCCTAGCGGGGCCTACAATGAGCAGTTCTTC
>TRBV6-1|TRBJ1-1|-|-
CASSYQPSNTEAFF
TGTGCCAGCAGTTATCAACCATCGAACACTGAAGCTTTCTTT
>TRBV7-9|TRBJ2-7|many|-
CASSLSLGTKSYEQYF
TGTGCCAGCAGCCTAAGCCTCGGGACAAAGTCCTACGAGCAGTACTTC
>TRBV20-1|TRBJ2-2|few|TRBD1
CSARSLRTGSNTGELFF
TGCAGTGCTAGGAGCCTAAGGACAGGTTCGAACACCGGGGAGCTGTTTTTT
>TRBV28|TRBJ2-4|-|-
CASSLPSTGSAKNIQYF
TGTGCCAGCAGTTTACCCTCGACAGGATCAGCCAAAAACATTCAGTACTTC
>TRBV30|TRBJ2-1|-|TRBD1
CAWSLPGQSNNEQLF
TGTGCCTGGAGTCTCCCGGGACAGTCCAACAATGAGCAGTTATTC
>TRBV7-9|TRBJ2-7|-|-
CASGSALGIVYEQYF
TGTGCCAGCGGCTCCGCGCTGGGTATCGTCTACGAGCAGTACTTC
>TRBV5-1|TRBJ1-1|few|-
CASSLAFGTEAFF
TGCGCCAGCAGCTTGGCCTTTGGGACCGAAGCTTTCTTT
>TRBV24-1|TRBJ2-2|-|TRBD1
CATSDLRTGADTGELFF
TGTGCCACCAGTGATTTGCGGACAGGGGCTGACACCGGGGAGCTGTTTTTT
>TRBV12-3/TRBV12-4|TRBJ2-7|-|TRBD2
CDSSQTSGGVREQYF
TGTGACAGCAGTCAGACTAGCGGGGGGGTGAGAGAGCAGTACTTC